The entry below gives a single T cell receptor beta chain sequence along with its context. These data come from a study of T cell changes during pregnancy in multiple sclerosis. Here immunoSEQ multiplex PCR was the method, and the copy in TCRdb shows in-frame clones only, minus some. The data hold some 110,000 clones, with around 90% observed a single time. Sequenced material: peripheral blood, taken in the third trimester of pregnancy. The TCR was taken from a female donor with multiple sclerosis, enrolled in a pregnancy study.

This chain's CDR3 is CASSYRVSGNYGYTF. DNA of the CDR3: TGTGCCAGCAGCTACCGGGTTTCCGGGAACTATGGCTACACCTTC. V and J are TRBV7-8 and TRBJ1-2, with no clear D. Germline CDR1 reads SGHVS; CDR2 reads FQNEAQ. The CDR3 is 15 residues long. V was shortened by 4 bases and J by 2 bases, with 14 bases between the two germline ends.